This TCR beta chain was captured in a study of blood T cell repertoires in COVID-19 (dated by TCRdb to the early 2020s). About the investigation overall: The collaborator samples originated in the United States, Italy and Spain and spanned the acute and convalescent phases of COVID-19. The material from the prospective study consisted of cDNA or gDNA derived from T cells, B-cell-depleted T cells, or PBMCs. Subjects who had been exposed to COVID-19, were actively infected with it, or had recovered from it provided the deeply sampled blood TCRbeta repertoires that made up the dataset. A freely available public database, intended as a resource for researchers studying the immune response to SARS-CoV-2, is where the repertoires were released. Samples came from the ongoing ImmuneRACE study (first 160 participants) plus 1,254 subjects from 6 global collaborators. Nearly every sample came with metadata listing a de-identified subject ID, COVID-19 status, age in years and sex. HLA class I and class II types, where available, came from metadata supplied by the sample provider rather than from assay-based typing.

Spanning cysteine to phenylalanine, the CDR3 consists of 12 amino acids. Kept here is only the CDR3 DNA, which spans 36 bases and is read in frame from base 1. Based on the germline V gene, the CDR1 and CDR2 sequences are SGHVS and FQNEAQ. Unmatched junction bases come to 9, with V trimmed by 5 bases and J by 16 bases. Broader findings and caveats from the paper: Clinical and demographic metadata were provided uncurated, with the amount varying by source and participant.

The immunoSEQ Assay, a bias-controlled multiplex PCR, was used to amplify TCRbeta CDR3 regions from genomic DNA. Concerning the study's data processing: Nucleated cell counts per sample were estimated from amplification of reference gene primers within the assay. To quantify the absolute abundance of each unique TCRbeta CDR3 rearrangement, sequence reads were collapsed and filtered. For each sample, productive Simpson clonality was calculated by taking the square root of Simpson's diversity index across productive rearrangements. Drawn from immuneACCESS, this table holds only the in-frame rearrangements with V and J called that TCRdb kept. Clones are partly lost; checked studies trace under half to an unresolved V gene and leave the rest unexplained. V and J calls and clone size are as listed in that table; D and trimming were resolved from the DNA. The sample table records about 100,000 clones; approximately 88% of these occur just once. The leading ten clones occupy around 7% of the sample.

Each collaborating institution followed its own protocols to collect whole blood in K2EDTA tubes. For TCRbeta analysis, collaborator samples were shipped as frozen whole blood, as isolated PBMCs, or as DNA extracted from either sample type. In the case of this clone: What antigen it recognizes has not been identified. Base qualities are missing; no much larger clone stands one base away.

The TCR sequence derives from a man in his fifties or sixties with active or convalescent COVID-19. Sequenced input: peripheral blood. The chain was built from TRBV7-8 and TRBJ2-1; 9 junctional bases match TRBD2. The CDR3 in this case is CASSTLAGVYFF. The nucleotide sequence is TGTGCCAGCAGCACCTTAGCGGGAGTCTATTTCTTC.